In this sample, the clone carrying this TCR beta chain turned up a few times. Its antigen is not known. The entry originates in a study of regulatory T cells in long-lasting Graves disease. About the study: Antithyroid drugs had been taken by newly diagnosed Graves' patients for under 3 months.

The TCR beta library used iRepertoire HTBI primers with Arm-PCR amplification of CDR3. Per the original methods: Samples jointly harbored roughly 60 TRBV and 12 to 15 TRBJ segments. A single record per CDR3 protein comes from TCRdb applying MiXCR to the multiplex PCR reads. The V and J calls and clone size come from TCRdb's table, not from the authors' own analysis. The data show under 250,000 distinct CDR3 sequences, around 20% seen once. Study-wide results and limits: Persistent Graves' patients showed less TCR diversity than newly diagnosed patients showed. With persistent disease, TRBV28, TRBJ1-2 and TRBJ2-5 were the favored segments.

The germline V gene encodes CDR1 MNHNS and CDR2 SASEGT. V lost 6 bases, J lost 3 bases, and 5 bases stayed unmatched. This CDR3 has 14 residues. The time point: newly diagnosed GD, antithyroid drugs for less than 3 months. PBMCs provided the RNA from which the TCR library was made. The input for sequencing was peripheral blood mononuclear cells (PBMCs), taken at new diagnosis, from a patient treated with antithyroid drugs. The gene calls are TRBV6-1 and TRBJ2-3, with 8 bases aligning to TRBD1. This sequence originates from a female donor with Graves disease. Here the CDR3 reads CASRLRQGTDTQYF. The CDR3, as DNA: TGTGCCAGCAGGTTAAGACAGGGGACAGATACGCAGTATTTT.